This T cell receptor (beta chain) was found in a study of Graves' ophthalmopathy and Graves' hyperthyroidism (dated by TCRdb to the late 2010s). About the full investigation: Peripheral blood was collected before any treatment was given, at the time of initial diagnosis. The study used TCR beta repertoire signatures to distinguish Graves' ophthalmopathy from Graves' hyperthyroidism and to predict progression to ophthalmopathy. In total, 135 blood samples were TCR-sequenced: some 43 ophthalmopathy, some 80 hyperthyroidism and around 17 hyperthyroidism-to-ophthalmopathy patients. To explore V-J signatures that separate ophthalmopathy from hyperthyroidism, a discovery set of fewer than 110 patients was enrolled, consisting of about 43 with ophthalmopathy and roughly 60 with stable hyperthyroidism. An independent validation cohort was composed of some 19 hyperthyroidism patients and 17 patients who later progressed from hyperthyroidism to ophthalmopathy. In roughly 6 hyperthyroidism patients, T-cell repertoires of thyroid tissue and blood were compared. After sampling, hyperthyroidism patients received methimazole starting at 30 mg daily, and ophthalmopathy patients received high-dose intravenous methylprednisolone.

As regards this clonotype: No cognate antigen has been identified for it. No base-level quality is on record; no much larger clone is a single base apart.

Patients with ophthalmopathy had moderately to severely active disease, with a Clinical Activity Score of 3 or more, a NOSPECS grade of 4 or more, and a disease duration of less than 3 months. Patients with other autoimmune diseases, uncontrolled infections, pregnancy or lactation were excluded from the study. Diagnosis relied on clinical symptoms, serum thyroxine, TRAb, thyroid ultrasound and orbital computed tomography. PBMCs were isolated from 7.5 to 10 ml of fresh peripheral blood by Ficoll-Paque density gradient centrifugation. Trizol reagent was used to extract the total RNA, and its quality was then checked on an Agilent 2100 Bioanalyzer. Taken from cysteine to phenylalanine, the CDR3 has 14 residues. Of all the DNA, just the CDR3 is kept, 42 bases in frame from base 1. CDR1 and CDR2, per the germline V gene (reference sequence), are DFQATT and SNEGSKA. Trimmed from V: 2 bases; trimmed from J: 9 bases; junction bases lacking a gene match: 12.

For repertoire sequencing, TCR beta CDR3 regions were amplified from RNA transcripts. The first round of RT-PCR was done with HTBI primers and the Qiagen OneStep RT-PCR kit, and was followed by a second round of multiplex PCR, then size selection and purification. Libraries were sequenced on an Illumina HiSeq2000 using paired-end 100 bp reads. The published analysis was carried out like this. SOAPnuke was used to process the reads, removing any read that contained adapters or uncalled bases, had a mean Phred below 15, or lacked an exact match to the constant primer or identifier. COPE v1.2.5 was used to merge the high-quality paired reads. Each unique nucleotide sequence was defined as a clonotype, and clonotypes were aligned to IMGT TRB V, D and J references with MiTCR v1.1. The analysis was limited to V-J combinations with a frequency above 0.0001, which together covered roughly 99% of repertoires. For each V-J combination, a TCR clonal expansion and chaos score was defined as the ratio of F50 clonal expansion to chaos observed in the TCRdist matrix. Welch's t-statistics and random forest were used to narrow the features down to more than 10 V-J combinations, which were then fed into a naive Bayes classifier. The similarity between thyroid and blood repertoires was quantified using the Morisita-Horn index. TCRdb ran its own pipeline on the public reads, namely fastp trimming at Q25 and MiXCR clone calling, and kept in-frame beta chains. Rows merge per CDR3 protein into single entries with the most common DNA and genes. TCRdb's processing, not the authors' own work, is the source of the V and J calls. This sample has about 700,000 distinct CDR3 sequences in its table, and approximately 39% of those were observed once. More than 2.5% of the sample lies in the top ten.

The study at large found these results: The 13-signature model separated ophthalmopathy from stable hyperthyroidism with 85% to 90% sensitivity and 81% to 82% specificity in cross-validation, and 80%/75% in the test set. In validation, the model predicted ophthalmopathy progression with 55% to 71% sensitivity and 72% to 80% specificity; roughly eleven predicted patients were CT-confirmed with GO in a median of about 6.1 months. Sample size was not statistically predetermined, and group allocation was not concealed from the investigators. Most expanded thyroid clonotypes with a frequency above 0.001 also appeared in blood, which suggests that blood repertoires may reflect the immune response in the thyroid.

The rearrangement combines TRBV20-1 with TRBJ2-5, with 7 bases aligning to TRBD1. The sample consisted of peripheral blood. This TCR derives from an adult man with Graves' ophthalmopathy. The base sequence is TGCAGTGCTAGAAAGACAGGGTTTGATCACCCCCAGTACTTC. Its protein reads: CSARKTGFDHPQYF.